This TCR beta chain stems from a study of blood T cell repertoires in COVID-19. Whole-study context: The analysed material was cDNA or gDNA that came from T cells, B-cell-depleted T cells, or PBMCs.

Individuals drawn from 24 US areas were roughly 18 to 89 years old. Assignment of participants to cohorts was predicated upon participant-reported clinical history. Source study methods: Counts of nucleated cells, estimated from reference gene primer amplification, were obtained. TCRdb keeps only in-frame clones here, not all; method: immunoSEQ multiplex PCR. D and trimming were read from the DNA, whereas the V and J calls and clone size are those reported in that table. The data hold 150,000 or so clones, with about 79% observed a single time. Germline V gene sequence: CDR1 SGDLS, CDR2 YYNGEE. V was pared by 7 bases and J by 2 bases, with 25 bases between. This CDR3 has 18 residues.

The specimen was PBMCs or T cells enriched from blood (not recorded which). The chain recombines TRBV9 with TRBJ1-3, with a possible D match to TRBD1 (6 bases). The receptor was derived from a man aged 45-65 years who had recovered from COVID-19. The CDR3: CASGQGIGAGAAGNTIYF. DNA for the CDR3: TGTGCCAGCGGCCAGGGCATTGGGGCAGGGGCGGCTGGAAACACCATATATTTT.